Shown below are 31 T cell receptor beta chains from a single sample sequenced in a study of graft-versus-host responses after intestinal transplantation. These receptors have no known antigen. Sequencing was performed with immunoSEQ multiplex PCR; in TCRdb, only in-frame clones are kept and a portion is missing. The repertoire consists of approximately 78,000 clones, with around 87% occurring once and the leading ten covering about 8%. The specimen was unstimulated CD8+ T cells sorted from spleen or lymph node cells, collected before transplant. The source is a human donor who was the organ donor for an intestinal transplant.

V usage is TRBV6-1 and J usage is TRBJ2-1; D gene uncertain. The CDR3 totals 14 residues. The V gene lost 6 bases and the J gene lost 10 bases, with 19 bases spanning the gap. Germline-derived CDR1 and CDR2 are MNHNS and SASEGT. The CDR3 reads CASSLGLVQEEQFF. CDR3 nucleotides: TGTGCCAGCAGCCTTGGGCTAGTGCAGGAAGAGCAGTTCTTC.

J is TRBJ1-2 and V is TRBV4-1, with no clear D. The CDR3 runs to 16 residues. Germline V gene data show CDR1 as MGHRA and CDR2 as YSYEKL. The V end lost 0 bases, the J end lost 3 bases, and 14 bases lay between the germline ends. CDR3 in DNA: TGCGCCAGCAGCCAAGATCCCTTTGTTGAATACTATGGCTACACCTTC. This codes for CASSQDPFVEYYGYTF.

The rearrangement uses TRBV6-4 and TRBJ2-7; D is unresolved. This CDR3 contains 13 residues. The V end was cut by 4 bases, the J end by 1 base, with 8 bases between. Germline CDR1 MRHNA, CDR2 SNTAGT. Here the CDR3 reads CASSAVNSYEQYF. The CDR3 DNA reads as TGTGCCAGCAGTGCGGTCAATTCCTACGAGCAGTACTTC.

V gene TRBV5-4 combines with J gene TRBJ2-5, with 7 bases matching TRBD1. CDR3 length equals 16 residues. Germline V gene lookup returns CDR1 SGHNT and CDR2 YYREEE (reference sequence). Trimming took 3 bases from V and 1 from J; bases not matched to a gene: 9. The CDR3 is CASSSTGMRIQETQYF. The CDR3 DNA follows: TGTGCCAGCAGCTCGACAGGGATGAGAATCCAAGAGACCCAGTACTTC.

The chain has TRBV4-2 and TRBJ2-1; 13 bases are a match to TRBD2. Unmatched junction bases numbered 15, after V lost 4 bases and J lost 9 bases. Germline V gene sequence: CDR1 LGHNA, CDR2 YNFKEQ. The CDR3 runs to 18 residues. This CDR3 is CASSLTLTSGGAWGEQFF. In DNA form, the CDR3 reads TGTGCCAGCAGCCTTACATTAACTAGCGGGGGGGCCTGGGGTGAGCAGTTCTTC.

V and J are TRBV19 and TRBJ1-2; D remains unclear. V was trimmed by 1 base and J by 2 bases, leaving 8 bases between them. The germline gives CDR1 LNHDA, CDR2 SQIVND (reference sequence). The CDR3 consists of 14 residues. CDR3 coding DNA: TGTGCCAGTAGTATAGTAACCGAGAACTATGGCTACACCTTC. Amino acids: CASSIVTENYGYTF.

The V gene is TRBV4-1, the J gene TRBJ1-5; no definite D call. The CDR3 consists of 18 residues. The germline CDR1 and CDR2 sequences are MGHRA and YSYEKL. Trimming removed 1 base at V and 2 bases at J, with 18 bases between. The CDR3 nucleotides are TGCGCCAGCAGCCAAGGGCCATACCGAGGGAATGGCAATCAGCCCCAGCATTTT. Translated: CASSQGPYRGNGNQPQHF.

Here the CDR3 reads CASSSTSGTGLYEQYF. Here the CDR3 DNA reads TGTGCCAGCAGCTCTACCTCCGGGACAGGGCTCTACGAGCAGTACTTC. The chain has TRBV7-9 and TRBJ2-7, with 9 nucleotides matching TRBD1. This CDR3 is 16 amino acids long. Germline assignment: CDR1 SEHNR and CDR2 FQNEAQ (reference sequence). With V trimmed by 4 bases and J by 3 bases, 10 bases remained unmatched.

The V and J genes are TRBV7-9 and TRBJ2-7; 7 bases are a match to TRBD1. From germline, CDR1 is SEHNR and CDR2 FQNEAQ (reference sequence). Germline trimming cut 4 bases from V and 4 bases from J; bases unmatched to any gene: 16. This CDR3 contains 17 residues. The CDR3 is CASSSTDPGQSFYEQYF. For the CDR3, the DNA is TGTGCCAGCAGCTCAACGGACCCGGGACAGTCCTTTTACGAGCAGTACTTC.

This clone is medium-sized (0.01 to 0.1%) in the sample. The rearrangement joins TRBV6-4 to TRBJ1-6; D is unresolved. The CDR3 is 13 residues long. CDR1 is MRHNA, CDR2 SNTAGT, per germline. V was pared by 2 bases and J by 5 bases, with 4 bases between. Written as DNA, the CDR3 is TGTGCCAGCAGTGACAGGGATAATTCACCCCTCCACTTT. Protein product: CASSDRDNSPLHF.

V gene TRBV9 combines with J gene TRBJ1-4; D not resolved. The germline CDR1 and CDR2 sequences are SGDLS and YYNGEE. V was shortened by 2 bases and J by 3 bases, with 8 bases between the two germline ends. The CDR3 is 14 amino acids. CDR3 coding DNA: TGTGCCAGCAGCGTGGGGATCTCTAATGAAAAACTGTTTTTT. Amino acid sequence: CASSVGISNEKLFF.

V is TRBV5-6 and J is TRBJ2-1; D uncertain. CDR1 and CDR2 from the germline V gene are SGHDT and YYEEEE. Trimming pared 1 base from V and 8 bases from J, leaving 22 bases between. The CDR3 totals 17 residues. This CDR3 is CASSLKEVPVMGYEQFF. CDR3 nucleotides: TGTGCCAGCAGCTTGAAAGAGGTGCCGGTTATGGGGTATGAGCAGTTCTTC.

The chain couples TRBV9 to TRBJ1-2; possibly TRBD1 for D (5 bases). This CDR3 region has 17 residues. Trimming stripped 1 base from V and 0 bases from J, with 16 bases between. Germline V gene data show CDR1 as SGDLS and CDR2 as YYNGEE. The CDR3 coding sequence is TGTGCCAGCAGCGTAACCGACAGAACCCTGGCTAACTATGGCTACACCTTC. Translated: CASSVTDRTLANYGYTF.

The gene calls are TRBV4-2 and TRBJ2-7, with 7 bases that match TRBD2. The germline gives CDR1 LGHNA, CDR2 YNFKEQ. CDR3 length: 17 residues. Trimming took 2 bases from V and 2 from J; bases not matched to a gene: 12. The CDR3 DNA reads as TGTGCCAGCAGCCAATCCATCTTGGCTAGCGGCACCTACGAGCAGTACTTC. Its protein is CASSQSILASGTYEQYF.

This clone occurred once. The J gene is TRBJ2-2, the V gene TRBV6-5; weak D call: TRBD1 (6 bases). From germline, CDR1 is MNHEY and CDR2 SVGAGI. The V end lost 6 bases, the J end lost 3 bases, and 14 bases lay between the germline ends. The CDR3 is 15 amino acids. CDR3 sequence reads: CASSQSGAYTGELFF. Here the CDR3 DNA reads TGTGCCAGCAGCCAGTCAGGGGCCTACACCGGGGAGCTGTTTTTT.

CDR3 protein: CASNHHGENTEAFF. As DNA, the CDR3 is TGTGCCAGCAATCACCACGGGGAGAACACTGAAGCTTTCTTT. V gene TRBV6-5 combines with J gene TRBJ1-1; D unresolved. With 7 bases removed from V and 1 base from J, the gap between germline ends came to 13 bases. Germline V CDR1 and CDR2: MNHEY, SVGAGI. There are 14 residues in the CDR3.

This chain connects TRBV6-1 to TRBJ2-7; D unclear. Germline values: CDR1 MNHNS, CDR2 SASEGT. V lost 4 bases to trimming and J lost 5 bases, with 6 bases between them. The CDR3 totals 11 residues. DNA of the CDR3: TGTGCCAGCAGTGCCCAGCACGAGCAGTACTTC. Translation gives CASSAQHEQYF.

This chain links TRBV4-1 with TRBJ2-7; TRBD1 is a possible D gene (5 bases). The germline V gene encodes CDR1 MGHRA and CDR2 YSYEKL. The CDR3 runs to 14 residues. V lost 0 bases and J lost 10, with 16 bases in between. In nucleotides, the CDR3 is TGCGCCAGCAGCCAAGAGGCATGGGGCTCATCTCAGTACTTC. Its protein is CASSQEAWGSSQYF.

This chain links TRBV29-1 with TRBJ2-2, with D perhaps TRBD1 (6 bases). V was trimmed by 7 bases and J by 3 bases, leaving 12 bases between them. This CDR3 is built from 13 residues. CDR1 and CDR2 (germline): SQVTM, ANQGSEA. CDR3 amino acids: CSGTDRDTGELFF. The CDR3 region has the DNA TGCAGCGGCACGGACAGAGACACCGGGGAGCTGTTTTTT.

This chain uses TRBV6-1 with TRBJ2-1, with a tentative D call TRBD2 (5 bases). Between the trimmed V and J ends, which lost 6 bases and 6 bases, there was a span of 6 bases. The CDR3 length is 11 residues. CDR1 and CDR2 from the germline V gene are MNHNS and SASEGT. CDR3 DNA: TGTGCCAGCAGCGGGGTCAATGAGCAGTTCTTC. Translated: CASSGVNEQFF.

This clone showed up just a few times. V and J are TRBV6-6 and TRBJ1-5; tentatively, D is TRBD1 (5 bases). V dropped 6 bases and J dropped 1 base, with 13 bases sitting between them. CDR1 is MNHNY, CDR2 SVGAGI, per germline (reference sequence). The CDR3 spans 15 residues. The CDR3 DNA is TGTGCCAGCAGCTATGAGGGGATGAGCAATCAGCCCCAGCATTTT. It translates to CASSYEGMSNQPQHF.

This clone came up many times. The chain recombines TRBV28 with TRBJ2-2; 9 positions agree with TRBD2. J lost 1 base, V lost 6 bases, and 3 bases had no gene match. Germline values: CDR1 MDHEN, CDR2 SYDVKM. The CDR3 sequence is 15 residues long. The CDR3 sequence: CASSFSGGNTGELFF. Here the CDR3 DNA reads TGTGCCAGCAGCTTTAGCGGGGGGAACACCGGGGAGCTGTTTTTT.

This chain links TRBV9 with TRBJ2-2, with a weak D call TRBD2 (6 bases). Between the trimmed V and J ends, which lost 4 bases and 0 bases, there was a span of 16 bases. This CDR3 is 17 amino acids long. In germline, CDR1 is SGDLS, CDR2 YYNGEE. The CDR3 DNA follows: TGTGCCAGCAGCCCCCTTTCTAGCGTCGCGAACACCGGGGAGCTGTTTTTT. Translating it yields CASSPLSSVANTGELFF.

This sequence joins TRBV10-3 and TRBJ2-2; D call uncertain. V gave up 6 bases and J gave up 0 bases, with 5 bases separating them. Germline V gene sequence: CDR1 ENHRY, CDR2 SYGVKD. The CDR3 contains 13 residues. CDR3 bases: TGTGCCATCAGGGGGACGAACACCGGGGAGCTGTTTTTT. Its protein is CAIRGTNTGELFF.

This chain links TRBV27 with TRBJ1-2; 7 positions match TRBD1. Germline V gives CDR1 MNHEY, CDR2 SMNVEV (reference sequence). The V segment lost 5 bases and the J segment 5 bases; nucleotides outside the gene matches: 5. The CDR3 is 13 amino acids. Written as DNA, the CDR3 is TGTGCCAGCAGTCCACCACAGGGGTATGGCTACACCTTC. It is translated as CASSPPQGYGYTF.

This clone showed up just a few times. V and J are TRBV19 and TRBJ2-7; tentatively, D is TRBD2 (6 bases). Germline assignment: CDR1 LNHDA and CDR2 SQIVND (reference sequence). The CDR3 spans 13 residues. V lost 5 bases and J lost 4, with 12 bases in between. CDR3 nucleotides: TGTGCCAGTAGTGCCGGGGGTACGTACGAGCAGTACTTC. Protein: CASSAGGTYEQYF.

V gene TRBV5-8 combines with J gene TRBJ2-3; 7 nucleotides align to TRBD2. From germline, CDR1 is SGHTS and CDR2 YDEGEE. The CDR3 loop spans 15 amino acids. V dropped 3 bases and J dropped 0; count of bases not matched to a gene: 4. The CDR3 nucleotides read TGTGCCAGCAGCTGGACTAGTTCTAGCACAGATACGCAGTATTTT. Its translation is CASSWTSSSTDTQYF.

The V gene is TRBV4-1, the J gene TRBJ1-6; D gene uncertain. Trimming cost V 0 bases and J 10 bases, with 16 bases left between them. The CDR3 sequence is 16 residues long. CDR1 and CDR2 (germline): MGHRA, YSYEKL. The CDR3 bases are TGCGCCAGCAGCCAAGATCCAGGCCGTAGACTCTCACCCCTCCACTTT. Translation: CASSQDPGRRLSPLHF.

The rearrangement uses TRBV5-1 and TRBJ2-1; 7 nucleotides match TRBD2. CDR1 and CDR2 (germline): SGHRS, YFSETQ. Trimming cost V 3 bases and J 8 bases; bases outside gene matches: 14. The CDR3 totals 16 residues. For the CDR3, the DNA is TGCGCCAGCAGCTCGGTGGGGGGAGGGCTTTGGGATGAGCAGTTCTTC. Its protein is CASSSVGGGLWDEQFF.

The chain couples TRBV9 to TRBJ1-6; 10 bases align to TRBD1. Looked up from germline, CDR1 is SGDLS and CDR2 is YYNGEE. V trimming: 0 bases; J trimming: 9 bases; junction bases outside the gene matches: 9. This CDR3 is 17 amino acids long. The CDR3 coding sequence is TGTGCCAGCAGCGTAGGGGGACAGGGGTTTGTGAGTTCACCCCTCCACTTT. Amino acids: CASSVGGQGFVSSPLHF.

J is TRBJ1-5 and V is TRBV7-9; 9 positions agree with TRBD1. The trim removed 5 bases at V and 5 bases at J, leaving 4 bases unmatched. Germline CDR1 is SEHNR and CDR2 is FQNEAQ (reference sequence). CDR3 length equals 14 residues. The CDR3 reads CASSPGQGYQPQHF. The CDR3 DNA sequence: TGTGCCAGCAGCCCAGGACAGGGGTATCAGCCCCAGCATTTT.